The entry below describes one T cell receptor beta chain. Its antigen remains undetermined. No quality values exist for individual bases; no much larger clone is one base distant. Every patient had early-stage hepatocellular carcinoma and went to surgical resection without receiving any prior therapy. The sampled areas showed no macroscopic signs of necrosis or hemorrhage. Multiple regions from a couple of patients were subjected to TCR sequencing (ImmunoSeq). Frozen resection tissue samples were collected at least 1 cm apart from each other. Samples with the label N were taken from nontumoral liver tissue next to the tumor. Genomic DNA was isolated from bulk tissue with the DNeasy blood and tissue kit. These data are taken from a study of intratumoral heterogeneity in liver cancer. General notes on the study: Across the full roughly 15-patient cohort, most patients were male and the median age was about 63 years. The overall cohort comprised 65 to 75 multiregional samples from 14 HCC patients, with approximately 52 tumoral and 20 adjacent nontumoral regions. To examine intratumor heterogeneity, the study integrated RNA-seq, DNA sequencing, TCR-seq and SNP array data obtained from multiple regions of hepatocellular carcinoma specimens.

The immunoSEQ assay was used to sequence TCR beta chain CDR3 regions from genomic DNA. Rearranged VDJ segments were amplified with primers that anneal to V and J segments. In the original analysis: Clonality and richness metrics were computed with the ImmunoSeq Analyzer software. Differentially abundant clones between regions were identified using Fisher's exact test plus a beta-binomial method for added stringency. TCRdb holds this immuneACCESS table with in-frame rearrangements only. Some clones are missing; in checked studies, unresolved V genes explain under half, and the rest has no known cause. For V, J and clone size, that table is used; D and trimming come from the DNA. Within this sample are tens of thousands of clones, with 73% of them counted one time only. The ten largest make up 15% to 20% of the sample. From a lookup of the germline V gene (reference sequence), CDR1 and CDR2 are MNHNY and SVGAGI. The germline ends are 9 bases apart after V is trimmed by 7 bases and J by 2 bases. Including cysteine and phenylalanine, the CDR3 has 13 amino acids. Of the read, only the CDR3 DNA is kept; its 39 bases are in frame from base 1.

Overall study outcomes, separate from this receptor: Limitations acknowledged by the authors included a relatively low number of patients and under-sampled representation of tumor-infiltrating lymphocytes.

Recombination linked TRBV6-6 to TRBJ2-1; no D segment can be confidently identified. Sequences were derived from tumor-adjacent normal tissue, sampled before any cancer treatment. The TCR comes from a woman aged 65 to 85 with hepatocellular carcinoma. The bases read TGTGCCAGCATCGGAACCGCCTACAATGAGCAGTTCTTC. It codes for CASIGTAYNEQFF.